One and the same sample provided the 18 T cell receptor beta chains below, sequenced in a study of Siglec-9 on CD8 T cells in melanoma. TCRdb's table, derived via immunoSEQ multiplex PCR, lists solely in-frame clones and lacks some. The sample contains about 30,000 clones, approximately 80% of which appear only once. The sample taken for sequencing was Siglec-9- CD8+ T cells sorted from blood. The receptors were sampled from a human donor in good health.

CDR3 bases: TGTGCCAGCAGCTCCGGGACAGGCCCTACCGGGGAGCTGTTTTTT. Translation: CASSSGTGPTGELFF. This chain connects TRBV5-4 to TRBJ2-2, with TRBD1 matching over 8 bases. The J segment lost 5 bases and the V segment lost 3 bases, leaving 6 bases of the junction unmatched. CDR1 and CDR2 from the germline V gene are SGHNT and YYREEE (reference sequence). The CDR3 contains 15 residues.

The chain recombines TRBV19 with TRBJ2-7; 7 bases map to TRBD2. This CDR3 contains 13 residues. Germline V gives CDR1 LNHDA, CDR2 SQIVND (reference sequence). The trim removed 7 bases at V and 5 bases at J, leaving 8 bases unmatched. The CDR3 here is CASNRGRDNEQYV. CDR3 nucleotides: TGTGCCAGTAACCGAGGGAGGGATAACGAGCAGTACGTC.

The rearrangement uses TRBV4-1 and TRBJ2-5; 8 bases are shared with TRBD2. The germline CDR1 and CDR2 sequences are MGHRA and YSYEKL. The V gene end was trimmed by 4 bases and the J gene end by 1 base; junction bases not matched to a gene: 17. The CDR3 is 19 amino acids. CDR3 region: CASSPNPDASRGGQETQYF. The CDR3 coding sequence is TGCGCCAGCAGCCCCAACCCCGATGCAAGCCGGGGGGGCCAAGAGACCCAGTACTTC.

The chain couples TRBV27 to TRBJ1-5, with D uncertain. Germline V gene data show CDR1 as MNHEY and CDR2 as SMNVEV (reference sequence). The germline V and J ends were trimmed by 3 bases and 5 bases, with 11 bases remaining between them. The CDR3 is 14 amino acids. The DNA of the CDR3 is TGTGCCAGCAGTTTCGCGGGCACCGATCAGCCCCAGCATTTT. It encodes CASSFAGTDQPQHF.

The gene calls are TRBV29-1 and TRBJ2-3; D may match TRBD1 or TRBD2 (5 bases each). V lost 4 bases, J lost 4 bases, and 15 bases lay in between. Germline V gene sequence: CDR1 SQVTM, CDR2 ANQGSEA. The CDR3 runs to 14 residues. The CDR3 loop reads CSVVWGTAPDTQYF. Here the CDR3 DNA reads TGCAGCGTTGTTTGGGGGACGGCCCCAGATACGCAGTATTTT.

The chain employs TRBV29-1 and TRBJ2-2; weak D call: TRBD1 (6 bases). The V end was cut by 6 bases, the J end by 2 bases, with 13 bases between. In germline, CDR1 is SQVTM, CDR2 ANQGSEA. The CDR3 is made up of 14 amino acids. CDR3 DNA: TGCAGCGTGCGCGGACAGTTTAACACCGGGGAGCTGTTTTTT. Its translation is CSVRGQFNTGELFF.

The CDR3 nucleotides read TGTGCCAGCAGCAAAGACAGGGGGGTGGCCGAGCAGTACGTC. It is translated as CASSKDRGVAEQYV. The chain couples TRBV21-1 to TRBJ2-7; the tabulated D call, TRBD1, remains unverified against the DNA. TRBV21-1 is a documented pseudogene. The CDR3 loop spans 14 amino acids.

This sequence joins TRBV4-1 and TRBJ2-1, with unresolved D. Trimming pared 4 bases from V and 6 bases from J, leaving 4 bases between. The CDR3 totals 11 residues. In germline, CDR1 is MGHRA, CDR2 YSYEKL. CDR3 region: CASSLGNEQFF. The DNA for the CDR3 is TGCGCCAGCAGCCTCGGCAATGAGCAGTTCTTC.

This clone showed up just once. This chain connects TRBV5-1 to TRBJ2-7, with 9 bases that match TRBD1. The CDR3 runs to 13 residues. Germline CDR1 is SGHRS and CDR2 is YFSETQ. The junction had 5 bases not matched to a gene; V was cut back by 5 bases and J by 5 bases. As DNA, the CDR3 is TGCGCCAGCAGGTCGGGACAGGGTCACGAGCAGTACTTC. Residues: CASRSGQGHEQYF.

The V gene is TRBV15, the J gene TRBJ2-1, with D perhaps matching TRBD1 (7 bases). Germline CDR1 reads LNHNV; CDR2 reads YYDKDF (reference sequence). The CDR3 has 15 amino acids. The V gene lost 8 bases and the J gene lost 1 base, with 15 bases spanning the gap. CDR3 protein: CATAQGGASYNEQFF. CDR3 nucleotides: TGTGCCACCGCTCAGGGGGGCGCTTCCTACAATGAGCAGTTCTTC.

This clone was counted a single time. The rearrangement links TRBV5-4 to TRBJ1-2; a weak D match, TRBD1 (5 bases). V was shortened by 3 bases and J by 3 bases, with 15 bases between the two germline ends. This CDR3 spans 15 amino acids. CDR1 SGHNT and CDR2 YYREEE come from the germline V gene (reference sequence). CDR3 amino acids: CASSSTRVTDYGYTF. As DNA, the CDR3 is TGTGCCAGCAGCTCGACCAGGGTTACTGACTATGGCTACACCTTC.

The DNA of the CDR3 is TGTGCCAGTACCCCTTTCTCTGTGGAGTATGGCTACACCTTC. The encoded protein is CASTPFSVEYGYTF. The chain employs TRBV19 and TRBJ1-2; D remains ambiguous. The CDR3 extends over 14 amino acids. CDR1 is LNHDA, CDR2 SQIVND, per germline (reference sequence). The ends were cut back, 7 bases at V and 5 bases at J, with 17 bases in the middle.

The CDR3 DNA is TGCGCCAGCAGCCAAGAAGTGAGTGGTGGGGATGAAAAACTGTTTTTT. Residues: CASSQEVSGGDEKLFF. The chain joins TRBV4-1 to TRBJ1-4; D is unresolved. The V end was cut by 0 bases, the J end by 6 bases, with 14 bases between. Germline-derived CDR1 and CDR2 are MGHRA and YSYEKL. There are 16 residues in the CDR3.

Here the CDR3 reads CASSWAGAREAFF. CDR3 coding DNA: TGTGCCAGCAGTTGGGCGGGGGCGCGAGAAGCTTTCTTT. This chain uses TRBV5-8 with TRBJ1-1; possible D gene TRBD1, 6 bases. The CDR3 has 13 residues. The ends were cut back, 5 bases at V and 8 bases at J, with 16 bases in the middle. Germline-derived CDR1 and CDR2 are SGHTS and YDEGEE.

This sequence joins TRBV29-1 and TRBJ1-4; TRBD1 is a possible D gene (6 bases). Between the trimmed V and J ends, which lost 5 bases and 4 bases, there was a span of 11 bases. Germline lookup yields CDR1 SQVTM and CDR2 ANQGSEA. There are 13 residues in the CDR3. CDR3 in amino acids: CSVRQVYNEKLFF. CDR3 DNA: TGCAGCGTTCGACAGGTTTATAATGAAAAACTGTTTTTT.

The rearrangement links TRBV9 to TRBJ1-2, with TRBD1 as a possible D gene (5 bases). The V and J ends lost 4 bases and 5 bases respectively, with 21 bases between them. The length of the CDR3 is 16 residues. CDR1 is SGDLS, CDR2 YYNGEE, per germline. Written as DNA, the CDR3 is TGTGCCAGCAGCCCCGGGGGGGGATACTTTTCTTATGGCTACACCTTC. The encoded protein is CASSPGGGYFSYGYTF.

The CDR3 sequence: CASSHALAGGSDTQYF. DNA for the CDR3: TGTGCCAGCAGCCACGCCCTAGCGGGGGGGTCAGATACGCAGTATTTT. The chain joins TRBV27 to TRBJ2-3, with 12 bases fitting TRBD2. V lost 6 bases and J lost 4; bases outside the gene matches: 8. CDR3 size: 16 residues. Per the germline V gene, CDR1 is MNHEY and CDR2 is SMNVEV (reference sequence).

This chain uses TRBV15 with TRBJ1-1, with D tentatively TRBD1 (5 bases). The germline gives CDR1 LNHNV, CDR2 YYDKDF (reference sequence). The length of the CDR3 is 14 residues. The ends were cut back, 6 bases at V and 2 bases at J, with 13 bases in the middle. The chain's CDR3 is CATSLGGLNTEAFF. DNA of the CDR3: TGTGCCACCAGTCTTGGGGGACTCAACACTGAAGCTTTCTTT.